A single sample is the source of the 11 T cell receptor beta chains below, sequenced in a study of T cells in women clearing cervical HPV infection listed by TCRdb under 2018. Library preparation was by the immunoSEQ multiplex PCR assay. TCRdb obtained this table from immuneACCESS and retained in-frame rearrangements with V and J assigned. These tables miss some clones; where compared with another copy, unresolved V genes account for less than half of the shortfall, and the remainder is unexplained. The sample table includes about 20,000 clones. The top ten constitute 6.5% to 8.5% of the sample. The specimen was blood buffy coat. The receptors were gathered from a woman aged 18-70 years with a cervical HPV16 infection that either progressed to CIN3+ or cleared (not recorded which).

Of note for this clone: Read sequence stops 3 residues before the CDR3 end, and the germline J gene provides the missing end. The rearrangement links TRBV28 to TRBJ2-3; TRBD2 matches at 8 bases. Germline values: CDR1 MDHEN, CDR2 SYDVKM. The CDR3 loop spans 14 amino acids. V dropped 8 bases and J dropped 2; count of bases not matched to a gene: 6. The CDR3 sequence: CASELAVDTDTQYF. The DNA read from the CDR3 is TGTGCCAGCGAACTAGCGGTTGACACAGATACG.

Turning to this clone: The missing CDR3 end, 3 residues past where the read stops, is filled in from the germline J gene. This chain links TRBV29-1 with TRBJ2-7; possible D gene TRBD1, 6 bases. Germline loops: CDR1 SQVTM, CDR2 ANQGSEA. The V end lost 4 bases, the J end lost 5 bases, and 15 bases lay between the germline ends. CDR3 length: 13 amino acids. The CDR3 sequence: CSVGPQGTHEQYF. The CDR3 bases that were read are TGCAGCGTTGGACCCCAGGGGACCCACGAG.

On this clone: The missing CDR3 end, 3 residues past where the read stops, is filled in from the germline J gene. This chain connects TRBV20-1 to TRBJ2-1; 7 bases line up with TRBD2. Germline V gives CDR1 DFQATT, CDR2 SNEGSKA (reference sequence). Trimming cost V 5 bases and J 5 bases; bases outside gene matches: 6. CDR3 length equals 13 residues. This CDR3 reads CSARGSQNNEQFF. CDR3 DNA (partial): TGCAGTGCTCGCGGGAGCCAAAACAATGAG.

Points on this clone: The DNA ends 3 residues before the CDR3 does, and the rest of the CDR3 is filled in from the germline J gene. V and J are TRBV29-1 and TRBJ2-2, with D tentatively TRBD1 (5 bases). CDR1 is SQVTM, CDR2 ANQGSEA, per germline. CDR3 size: 16 residues. CDR3 residues: CSVESRTLTGANVLFF. CDR3 DNA, as far as it was read: TGCAGCGTTGAGTCCCGGACCCTCACTGGGGCCAACGTG.

Here the CDR3 reads CSVVQGAVDTQYF. CDR3 bases read: TGCAGCGTTGTACAGGGGGCGGTGGATACG. The gene calls are TRBV29-1 and TRBJ2-3; 9 bases are a match to TRBD1. The read comes to an end 3 residues before the CDR3 does, leaving the germline J gene to fill in the end. Germline V gives CDR1 SQVTM, CDR2 ANQGSEA. The CDR3 spans 13 residues. Trimming at V came to 4 bases and at J to 6 bases, leaving 5 bases not matched to a gene.

Note on this clone: Read data end 3 residues before the CDR3 end; the end is taken from the germline J gene. The chain combines TRBV9 with TRBJ2-1; a weak D match, TRBD2 (8 bases). V was shortened by 0 bases and J by 5 bases, with 15 bases between the two germline ends. The CDR3 runs to 16 residues. Germline values: CDR1 SGDLS, CDR2 YYNGEE. The CDR3 DNA, read in part, is TGTGCCAGCAGCGTAGAAGGGACTAGGGGGCACAATGAG. Amino acids: CASSVEGTRGHNE. The whole CDR3 protein is CASSVEGTRGHNEQFF.

Considering frequency, this clone is medium-sized (0.01 to 0.1%). Coverage ceases 3 residues before the CDR3 finishes, and the germline J gene fills in the end. The V and J genes are TRBV29-1 and TRBJ2-4, with 9 nucleotides matching TRBD1. V shed 3 bases and J 6 bases; nucleotides not matched to a gene: 18. Germline V gene sequence: CDR1 SQVTM, CDR2 ANQGSEA. CDR3 size: 18 residues. CDR3 DNA (partial): TGCAGCGTTGATTCCGGGACAGGGTCCCTTTCGGGGGGAAACATT. Amino acids: CSVDSGTGSLSGGNI. The entire CDR3 is CSVDSGTGSLSGGNIQYF.

CDR3 amino acids: CASSHYSGAFF. CDR3 DNA (partial): TGTGCCAGCAGTCATTATAGTGGA. The chain combines TRBV7-2 with TRBJ1-1; unclear D gene. The read is 3 residues too short to cover the CDR3 end, so that end is filled in from the germline J gene. CDR1 is SGHTA, CDR2 FQGNSA, per germline. The CDR3 covers 11 residues. Filled out from reference TRBV7-2 and TRBJ1-1, the complete variable domain reads GAGVSQSPSNKVTEKGKDVELRCDPISGHTALYWYRQSLGQGLEFLIYFQGNSAPDKSGLPSDRFSAERTGGSVSTLTIQRTQQEDSAVYLCASSHYSGAFFGQGTRLTVV.

A remark on this clone: The sequenced fragment ends 3 residues before the CDR3 boundary, so the rest is inferred from the germline J gene. The chain carries TRBV7-2 and TRBJ2-3; no firm D call. The ends were cut back, 5 bases at V and 0 bases at J, with 6 bases in the middle. CDR3 length equals 13 residues. CDR1 is SGHTA and CDR2 is FQGNSA in the germline V gene. The covered CDR3 bases are TGTGCCAGCAGCCTATTTAGCACAGATACG. Translating gives CASSLFSTDT. The full CDR3 protein is CASSLFSTDTQYF.

Comments on this clone: The read halts 3 residues ahead of the CDR3 end, with the missing end drawn from the germline J gene. The chain is built from TRBV20-1 and TRBJ1-1; 9 bases are shared with TRBD1. Germline loops: CDR1 DFQATT, CDR2 SNEGSKA (reference sequence). CDR3 length: 15 residues. Unmatched junction bases numbered 11, after V lost 5 bases and J lost 4 bases. CDR3 region: CSAFSGTGISTEAFF. The sequenced part of the CDR3 DNA is TGCAGTGCTTTTTCCGGGACAGGGATTAGCACTGAA.

In the case of this clone: The read gets to within 3 residues of the CDR3 end, and the germline J gene fills in the rest. This chain uses TRBV5-1 with TRBJ2-7, with D possibly matching TRBD1 (5 bases). The germline V and J ends were trimmed by 0 bases and 2 bases, with 12 bases remaining between them. Germline CDR1 and CDR2: SGHRS and YFSETQ. This CDR3 spans 15 amino acids. The CDR3: CASSLAKGAPYEQYF. The CDR3 DNA, read in part, is TGCGCCAGCAGCTTGGCCAAAGGGGCCCCCTACGAG.